A selection of T cell receptor beta chains follows, all from one sample in a study of OX40 agonist ivuxolimab in advanced cancers. Libraries were prepared by immunoSEQ multiplex PCR; TCRdb keeps only in-frame clonotypes and omits some of them. Among roughly 50,000 clones listed, approximately 83% were seen once. Sequences were derived from CD4+ or CD8+ T cells sorted from blood, sampled in a trial of the OX40 agonist ivuxolimab. The receptors were gathered from an adult with an advanced solid tumor such as melanoma, head and neck, liver or kidney cancer. The CDR3 runs from the conserved cysteine through the conserved F or W. Fields, in order: J gene, V gene, D gene, clone size, CDR3 protein, CDR3 DNA. D genes are given only for firm matches. The size field is filled for only some rows; it gives once, few, many or a size class.

>TRBJ1-4|TRBV4-3|.|.
CASSQGRDTVKLFF
TGCGCCAGCAGCCAAGGACGGGACACCGTAAAACTGTTTTTT
>TRBJ1-1|TRBV11-2|.|.
CASSPGTGRKNTEAFF
TGTGCCAGCAGCCCAGGCACGGGTCGGAAGAACACTGAAGCTTTCTTT
>TRBJ2-3|TRBV30|.|few
CAWSGARGTDTQYF
TGTGCCTGGAGTGGGGCTAGAGGCACAGATACGCAGTATTTT
>TRBJ1-1|TRBV23-1|.|many
CASSQSSLPVTEAFF
TGCGCCAGCAGTCAATCGTCACTACCAGTAACTGAAGCTTTCTTT
>TRBJ1-2|TRBV27|.|.
CATRPVGGEFYGYTF
TGTGCCACTCGCCCAGTGGGTGGGGAGTTTTATGGCTACACCTTC
>TRBJ1-6|TRBV2|TRBD1|.
CASSADRDSPLHF
TGTGCCAGCAGTGCCGACAGGGATTCACCCCTCCACTTT
>TRBJ2-1|TRBV4-2|.|.
CASSQYLLNEQFF
TGTGCCAGCAGCCAATATCTCCTCAATGAGCAGTTCTTC
>TRBJ1-2|TRBV20-1|.|.
CSALAYGYTF
TGCAGTGCTTTGGCTTATGGCTACACCTTC
>TRBJ1-1|TRBV28|.|.
CASSLRGDTEAFF
TGTGCCAGCAGTTTACGGGGGGACACTGAAGCTTTCTTT
>TRBJ2-3|TRBV2|.|.
CASINQSGKGMQYF
TGTGCCAGCATAAATCAATCCGGGAAGGGGATGCAGTATTTT
>TRBJ2-7|TRBV7-9|.|once
CASSSHRDGAYEQYF
TGTGCCAGCAGCTCACACCGGGACGGAGCCTACGAGCAGTACTTC
>TRBJ2-1|TRBV9|.|.
CASSPREGETNEQFF
TGTGCCAGCAGCCCAAGAGAGGGGGAGACCAATGAGCAGTTCTTC
>TRBJ2-5|TRBV5-1|TRBD1|.
CASSIGQGVETQYF
TGCGCCAGCAGCATAGGACAGGGGGTCGAGACCCAGTACTTC
>TRBJ1-6|TRBV15|.|.
CATSRGGVGDSPLHF
TGTGCCACCAGCAGAGGCGGGGTAGGGGATTCACCCCTCCACTTT
>TRBJ1-1|TRBV18|.|once
CASSPWTANTEAFF
TGTGCCAGCTCACCATGGACAGCGAACACTGAAGCTTTCTTT
>TRBJ1-5|TRBV30|.|.
CAWSVQASSNQPQHF
TGTGCCTGGAGTGTACAGGCTTCTAGCAATCAGCCCCAGCATTTT
>TRBJ1-5|TRBV6-5|TRBD1|.
CASRGQGGQPQHF
TGTGCCAGCAGAGGACAGGGAGGTCAGCCCCAGCATTTT
>TRBJ2-7|TRBV27|.|.
CASRRGGLAPSYEQYF
TGTGCCAGCAGACGGGGAGGCCTAGCGCCCAGTTACGAGCAGTACTTC
>TRBJ2-2|TRBV12-5|.|.
CASGLVRGRLASGELFF
TGTGCTAGTGGTTTGGTACGAGGGCGCCTAGCGTCCGGGGAGCTGTTTTTT
>TRBJ2-1|TRBV9|.|.
CASSEIQGFNNEQFF
TGTGCCAGCAGCGAAATACAGGGATTCAACAATGAGCAGTTCTTC
>TRBJ2-5|TRBV2|.|.
CASHSRENAQETQYF
TGTGCCAGCCATAGTCGCGAAAATGCGCAAGAGACCCAGTACTTC
>TRBJ2-1|TRBV28|.|medium-sized
CASSSSWGTSYNEQFF
TGTGCCAGCAGTAGCTCGTGGGGGACATCTTACAATGAGCAGTTCTTC
>TRBJ2-5|TRBV2|.|once
CASSQATADQETQYF
TGTGCCAGCAGTCAGGCGACAGCAGACCAAGAGACCCAGTACTTC
>TRBJ2-2|TRBV7-9|.|.
CASSSRKRGHSTGELFF
TGTGCCAGCAGCTCCCGGAAAAGGGGACACAGCACCGGGGAGCTGTTTTTT
>TRBJ2-1|TRBV6-4|TRBD1|.
CASTRGRQSAYNEQFF
TGTGCCAGCACCAGGGGGCGCCAATCAGCATACAATGAGCAGTTCTTC
>TRBJ2-3|TRBV7-2|.|.
CASSLLSTDTQYF
TGTGCCAGCAGCTTATTGTCGACAGATACGCAGTATTTT
>TRBJ2-7|TRBV7-2|TRBD1|.
CASSLAPGQGYEQYF
TGTGCCAGCAGCTTAGCCCCGGGACAGGGGTACGAGCAGTACTTC
>TRBJ1-5|TRBV18|.|.
CASSPPGDNQPQHF
TGTGCCAGCTCCCCGCCGGGGGACAATCAGCCCCAGCATTTT
>TRBJ1-2|TRBV5-1|.|.
CASSLANEGPGYGYTF
TGCGCCAGCAGCTTGGCCAATGAGGGGCCAGGCTATGGCTACACCTTC
>TRBJ2-3|TRBV5-1|.|.
CASSPGLGFTDTQYF
TGCGCCAGCAGCCCGGGTTTAGGATTCACAGATACGCAGTATTTT
>TRBJ2-3|TRBV5-8|.|.
CASSLALAVVGDTQYF
TGTGCCAGCAGCTTGGCCTTGGCGGTAGTCGGAGATACGCAGTATTTT
>TRBJ1-2|TRBV28|.|.
CASSLPQDYGYTF
TGTGCCAGCAGTTTGCCTCAGGATTATGGCTACACCTTC
>TRBJ1-1|TRBV18|.|.
CASSLGGAMNTEAFF
TGTGCCAGCTCACTGGGCGGAGCAATGAACACTGAAGCTTTCTTT
>TRBJ1-5|TRBV30|.|.
CAWSTGGNQPQHF
TGTGCCTGGAGCACCGGGGGGAATCAGCCCCAGCATTTT
>TRBJ2-7|TRBV6-5|.|.
CASSPRAGSYEQYF
TGTGCCAGCAGTCCTAGGGCTGGCTCCTACGAGCAGTACTTC
>TRBJ2-1|TRBV5-1|TRBD2|.
CASSLEAGGTFSHEQFF
TGCGCCAGCAGCTTGGAGGCGGGGGGCACATTCAGCCATGAGCAGTTCTTC
>TRBJ2-3|TRBV19|.|.
CASSKTASDTQYF
TGTGCCAGTAGTAAGACAGCCTCAGATACGCAGTATTTT
>TRBJ1-2|TRBV19|.|.
CASEAGGYGYTF
TGTGCCAGCGAGGCGGGGGGCTATGGCTACACCTTC
>TRBJ2-2|TRBV5-1|TRBD2|.
CASSLASGGTGELFF
TGCGCCAGCAGCTTGGCTAGCGGGGGCACCGGGGAGCTGTTTTTT
>TRBJ1-2|TRBV11-2|TRBD1|.
CATSAGTGAKYGYTF
TGTGCCACAAGCGCCGGGACAGGGGCGAAGTATGGCTACACCTTC
>TRBJ1-4|TRBV14|.|.
CASSRSGTGEKLFF
TGTGCCAGCAGCCGGTCCGGGACGGGTGAAAAACTGTTTTTT
>TRBJ2-5|TRBV28|.|.
CASSLFRGQETQYF
TGTGCCAGCAGTTTATTCAGGGGCCAAGAGACCCAGTACTTC
>TRBJ2-1|TRBV11-2|TRBD2|.
CASSLGGSYNEQFF
TGTGCCAGCAGCTTGGGCGGGAGTTACAATGAGCAGTTCTTC
>TRBJ1-1|TRBV2|TRBD1|.
CASSLQGPNTEAFF
TGTGCCAGCAGCCTACAGGGGCCGAACACTGAAGCTTTCTTT
>TRBJ2-2|TRBV6-1|.|.
CASSEMVSNTGELFF
TGTGCCAGCAGTGAAATGGTATCGAACACCGGGGAGCTGTTTTTT
>TRBJ2-3|TRBV7-3|TRBD2|.
CASSLGGGAQDTQYF
TGTGCCAGCAGCTTAGGCGGGGGGGCTCAAGATACGCAGTATTTT
>TRBJ2-1|TRBV2|.|.
CASSDRDLISDEQFF
TGTGCCAGCAGTGATCGGGACCTAATATCCGATGAGCAGTTCTTC
>TRBJ2-3|TRBV7-2|.|.
CASSLGLDSTDTQYF
TGTGCCAGCAGCTTAGGACTAGACAGCACAGATACGCAGTATTTT
>TRBJ1-1|TRBV4-1|TRBD1|.
CASSLQLLQGGAEAFF
TGCGCCAGCAGCCTTCAACTCTTGCAGGGGGGCGCTGAAGCTTTCTTT
>TRBJ1-2|TRBV2|TRBD1|.
CASSGSRTGYGYTF
TGTGCCAGCAGTGGTAGTAGGACAGGGTACGGCTACACCTTC
>TRBJ2-7|TRBV6-5|TRBD1|.
CASSKTGTYEQYF
TGTGCCAGCAGTAAGACAGGGACCTACGAGCAGTACTTC
>TRBJ2-3|TRBV5-4|TRBD2|.
CASSPKSGASTDTQYF
TGTGCCAGCAGCCCCAAAAGCGGGGCTAGCACAGATACGCAGTATTTT
>TRBJ2-7|TRBV7-2|.|.
CASSLESVISYEQYF
TGTGCCAGCAGCTTAGAGTCGGTTATCTCCTACGAGCAGTACTTC
>TRBJ2-1|TRBV5-1|TRBD2|.
CASSLDPAGASGSEQFF
TGCGCCAGCAGCTTGGACCCAGCGGGGGCCTCCGGGTCAGAGCAGTTCTTC
>TRBJ2-1|TRBV19|.|.
CASSTSSAGRSSYNEQFF
TGTGCCAGTAGTACCTCTTCGGCCGGACGAAGCTCCTACAATGAGCAGTTCTTC
>TRBJ1-1|TRBV19|.|.
CASSIPFETEAFF
TGTGCCAGTAGTATCCCCTTCGAGACTGAAGCTTTCTTT
>TRBJ2-3|TRBV4-2|TRBD2|.
CASSQDERGAGDTQYF
TGTGCCAGCAGCCAAGACGAGCGGGGGGCAGGGGATACGCAGTATTTT
>TRBJ2-3|TRBV7-2|TRBD2|few
CASRRGSSTDTQYF
TGTGCCAGCCGGCGGGGGTCTAGCACAGATACGCAGTATTTT
>TRBJ2-7|TRBV4-2|.|.
CASSFDPGAPYEQYF
TGTGCCAGCAGCTTCGACCCGGGGGCTCCCTACGAGCAGTACTTC
>TRBJ2-1|TRBV7-9|.|once
CASSLGLDRNEQFF
TGTGCCAGCAGCTTAGGGCTCGACCGAAATGAGCAGTTCTTC